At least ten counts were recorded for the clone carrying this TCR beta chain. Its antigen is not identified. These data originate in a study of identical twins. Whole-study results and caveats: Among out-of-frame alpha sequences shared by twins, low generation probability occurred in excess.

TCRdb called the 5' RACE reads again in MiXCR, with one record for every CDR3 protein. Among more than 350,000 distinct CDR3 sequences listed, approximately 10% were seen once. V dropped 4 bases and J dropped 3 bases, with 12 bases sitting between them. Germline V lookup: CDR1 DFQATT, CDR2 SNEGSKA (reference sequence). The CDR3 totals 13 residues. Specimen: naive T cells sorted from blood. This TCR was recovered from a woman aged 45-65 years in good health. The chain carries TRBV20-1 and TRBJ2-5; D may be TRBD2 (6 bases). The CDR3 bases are TGCAGTGCTAAGAGGCGCGGGGAAGAGACCCAGTACTTC. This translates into CSAKRRGEETQYF.